A selection of T cell receptor beta chains follows, all from one sample in a study of vaccination and CD4 T cells after COVID-19. These TCRs' antigens remain unknown. MiXCR, run by TCRdb on the PCR reads, gives a single entry per CDR3 protein. The sample has 14,000 or so distinct CDR3 sequences, approximately 71% seen once. Sequenced sample: CD4+ T cells from blood, cultured in vitro. These receptors came from a human donor who had recovered from COVID-19. The CDR3 runs from the conserved cysteine through the conserved F or W. A D gene is named only where the DNA matches it firmly. For some rows the clone size is stated as once, few or many, or as a class when expanded; others skip it.

. | TRBJ1-1 | 13 | TRBV20-1 | . | CSARKGSWTEAFF | TGCAGTGCTAGGAAGGGGTCGTGGACTGAAGCTTTCTTT
. | TRBJ2-5 | 16 | TRBV12-3/TRBV12-4 | few | CASSTRPGGYQETQYF | TGTGCCAGCAGTACCCGACCGGGCGGCTACCAAGAGACCCAGTACTTC
. | TRBJ2-3 | 13 | TRBV20-1 | . | CSAKKATTDTQYF | TGCAGTGCTAAAAAAGCAACCACAGATACGCAGTATTTT
. | TRBJ2-1 | 14 | TRBV20-1 | once | CSAEGGFSYNEQFF | TGCAGTGCCGAAGGGGGGTTCTCCTACAATGAGCAGTTCTTC
TRBD2 | TRBJ2-7 | 14 | TRBV27 | . | CASSFQREGSEQYF | TGTGCCAGCAGTTTCCAGCGGGAAGGTAGCGAGCAGTACTTC
. | TRBJ2-4 | 13 | TRBV7-2 | . | CASSFGGQNIQYF | TGTGCCAGCAGCTTTGGGGGACAAAACATTCAGTACTTC
. | TRBJ1-2 | 10 | TRBV2 | . | CASTFYGYTF | TGTGCCAGCACGTTCTATGGCTACACCTTC
. | TRBJ2-6 | 15 | TRBV20-1 | . | CSPYYREAGANVLTF | TGCAGTCCTTATTACAGGGAAGCTGGGGCCAACGTCCTGACTTTC
TRBD1 | TRBJ1-6 | 16 | TRBV7-9 | . | CASSSLGTAINSPLHF | TGTGCCAGCAGCTCCCTCGGGACAGCCATTAATTCACCCCTCCACTTT
. | TRBJ1-1 | 18 | TRBV7-9 | once | CASSLNSIPTGWNTEAFF | TGTGCCAGCAGCCTCAACTCAATCCCGACAGGATGGAACACTGAAGCTTTCTTT